A single sample gave rise to the 30 T cell receptor beta chains below, sequenced in a study of T cells in Graves' hyperthyroidism and ophthalmopathy. RNA transcripts provided the source from which TCR beta CDR3 regions were amplified. During a first-round RT-PCR of the TCR CDR3, the HTBI primer set was used. TCRdb re-derived calls from the multiplex PCR reads in MiXCR, one entry per CDR3 protein. The sample has about 510,000 distinct CDR3 sequences, about 45% seen once; the top ten hold 44%. The sequenced sample was peripheral blood or thyroid tissue (not recorded which). The receptors derive from an adult woman with Graves' disease, either hyperthyroidism or ophthalmopathy (not recorded which).

This chain joins TRBV29-1 and TRBJ1-3; D gene ambiguous. The CDR3 extends over 12 amino acids. The V gene's germline CDR1 is SQVTM and CDR2 ANQGSEA. Trimming stripped 7 bases from V and 4 bases from J, with 11 bases between. In nucleotides, the CDR3 is TGCAGCGCCTTGGACTTAGGAAACACCATATATTTT. Residues: CSALDLGNTIYF.

This clonotype has ten or more counts. V usage is TRBV3-1 and J usage is TRBJ1-2; maybe TRBD1 (5 bases). Germline CDR1 is LGHDT and CDR2 is YNNKEL (reference sequence). V was shortened by 0 bases and J by 8 bases, with 16 bases between the two germline ends. This CDR3 is 15 amino acids long. CDR3: CASSQEDLGRRGYTF. CDR3 DNA sequence: TGTGCCAGCAGCCAAGAGGATTTGGGGCGCAGGGGCTACACCTTC.

This clonotype was detected ten times or more. The chain uses TRBV2 and TRBJ2-3; 7 bases are a match to TRBD2. This CDR3 is 15 amino acids long. CDR1 is SNHLY and CDR2 is FYNNEI in the germline V gene. With V trimmed by 8 bases and J by 4 bases, 12 bases remained unmatched. The CDR3 nucleotides read TGTGCCAGCTCGGGGGAGGGCGGGATACCAGATACGCAGTATTTT. Its protein product is CASSGEGGIPDTQYF.

The chain recombines TRBV7-2 with TRBJ1-6; no firm D call. The CDR3 consists of 13 residues. Germline CDR1 and CDR2: SGHTA and FQGNSA. V was shortened by 5 bases and J by 7 bases, with 9 bases between the two germline ends. The CDR3 spells CASSPRANSPLHF. Written as DNA, the CDR3 is TGTGCCAGCAGCCCCCGGGCCAATTCACCCCTCCACTTT.

The genes are TRBV12-3 or TRBV12-4 and TRBJ1-2, with unresolved D. Trimming cost V 7 bases and J 4 bases, with 16 bases left between them. The CDR3 is 14 residues long. The CDR3 region is CASTQDRVLYGYTF. The CDR3 bases are TGTGCCAGCACCCAAGACCGCGTCCTCTATGGCTACACCTTC.

CDR3 sequence reads: CASGPGERETQYF. The CDR3 coding sequence is TGTGCCAGCGGACCAGGGGAAAGGGAGACCCAGTACTTC. V gene TRBV7-9 combines with J gene TRBJ2-5; D is possibly TRBD1 (6 bases). The length of the CDR3 is 13 residues. The germline V gene encodes CDR1 SEHNR and CDR2 FQNEAQ (reference sequence). V lost 8 bases, J lost 5 bases, and 15 bases lay in between.

This clonotype was counted at least ten times. In DNA form, the CDR3 reads TGTGCCAGCAGCCCCGCCCAGGGTTTCGAGACCCAGTACTTC. Its translation: CASSPAQGFETQYF. The chain employs TRBV28 and TRBJ2-5; the D gene is possibly TRBD1 (5 bases). The CDR3 runs 14 residues. V was clipped by 6 bases and J by 5 bases, with 16 bases between them. From germline, CDR1 is MDHEN and CDR2 SYDVKM. The entire variable domain, with the rest obtained from reference TRBV28 and TRBJ2-5, is as follows: DVKVTQSSRYLVKRTGEKVFLECVQDMDHENMFWYRQDPGLGLRLIYFSYDVKMKEKGDIPEGYSVSREKKERFSLILESASTNQTSMYLCASSPAQGFETQYFGPGTRLLVL.

This clonotype was counted ten times or more. J is TRBJ1-2 and V is TRBV6-1, with a tentative D call TRBD1 (5 bases). Germline assignment: CDR1 MNHNS and CDR2 SASEGT. This CDR3 is 15 amino acids long. V was pared by 8 bases and J by 4 bases, with 20 bases between. The CDR3 spells CASLAWDRAFYGYTF. As DNA, the CDR3 is TGTGCCAGCCTAGCTTGGGACCGGGCTTTCTATGGCTACACCTTC.

A few counts support this clonotype. The rearrangement joins TRBV4-1 to TRBJ2-5; D is perhaps TRBD1 or TRBD2 (5 bases each). The CDR3 extends over 14 amino acids. In germline, CDR1 is MGHRA, CDR2 YSYEKL. V lost 2 bases, J lost 1 base, and 8 bases lay in between. The CDR3 coding sequence is TGCGCCAGCAGCCAATGGGACGGCCAAGAGACCCAGTACTTC. This translates into CASSQWDGQETQYF.

The chain links TRBV7-2 to TRBJ1-5; 7 nucleotides line up with TRBD1. The germline V gene has CDR1 SGHTA and CDR2 FQGNSA. The CDR3 is 14 amino acids. Trimming took 6 bases from V and 5 from J; bases not matched to a gene: 7. DNA of the CDR3: TGTGCCAGCAGTCCACAGGGGAGGTATCAGCCCCAGCATTTT. Its protein is CASSPQGRYQPQHF.

This CDR3 reads CSATAGGVNQPQHF. The CDR3 DNA is TGCAGCGCCACGGCAGGGGGTGTCAATCAGCCCCAGCATTTT. This chain joins TRBV29-1 and TRBJ1-5, with 7 bases identical to TRBD1. The CDR3 has 14 residues. V lost 7 bases to trimming and J lost 3 bases; unmatched junction nucleotides: 9. The germline gives CDR1 SQVTM, CDR2 ANQGSEA. Based on the CDR3 plus reference TRBV29-1 and TRBJ1-5, the full variable domain is SAVISQKPSRDICQRGTSLTIQCQVDSQVTMMFWYRQQPGQSLTLIATANQGSEATYESGFVIDKFPISRPNLTFSTLTVSNMSPEDSSIYLCSATAGGVNQPQHFGDGTRLSIL.

The chain carries TRBV2 and TRBJ2-5, with 8 nucleotides matching TRBD1. CDR3 length: 15 amino acids. Germline V lookup: CDR1 SNHLY, CDR2 FYNNEI. The V gene end was trimmed by 4 bases and the J gene end by 0 bases; junction bases not matched to a gene: 4. This chain's CDR3 is CASSVTGGYQETQYF. Written as DNA, the CDR3 is TGTGCCAGCAGTGTAACAGGGGGATACCAAGAGACCCAGTACTTC.

This chain links TRBV20-1 with TRBJ2-1, with 7 bases aligning to TRBD2. This CDR3 is built from 16 residues. With V trimmed by 0 bases and J by 7 bases, 12 bases remained unmatched. Germline loops: CDR1 DFQATT, CDR2 SNEGSKA (reference sequence). Here the CDR3 DNA reads TGCAGTGCTAGAGAGTTCGGCGGGAGTATCGGGAATGAGCAGTTCTTC. This codes for CSAREFGGSIGNEQFF.

This clonotype was counted ten times or more. This chain connects TRBV29-1 to TRBJ2-2, with D possibly matching TRBD1 (6 bases). Per germline, CDR1 SQVTM and CDR2 ANQGSEA. V was shortened by 2 bases and J by 6 bases, with 10 bases between the two germline ends. This CDR3 contains 13 residues. The CDR3 bases are TGCAGCGTTGAAAGAGAGGGGGCCGGGGAGCTGTTTTTT. It codes for CSVEREGAGELFF.

This sequence joins TRBV10-3 and TRBJ2-7; perhaps TRBD1 as D (5 bases). Trimming shortened V by 3 bases and J by 7 bases, and 13 bases separated the two germline ends. This CDR3 has 13 residues. Germline CDR1 is ENHRY and CDR2 is SYGVKD. The CDR3 sequence: CAISEGAWNEQYF. Written as DNA, the CDR3 is TGTGCCATCAGTGAAGGGGCGTGGAATGAGCAGTACTTC.

This chain uses TRBV28 with TRBJ2-7, with D uncertain. Germline-derived CDR1 and CDR2 are MDHEN and SYDVKM. The CDR3 contains 12 residues. Trimming removed 6 bases at V and 6 bases at J, with 12 bases between. The DNA of the CDR3 is TGTGCCAGCAGCCTACAGACTCCCGAGCAGTACTTC. Residues: CASSLQTPEQYF.

The rearrangement links TRBV19 to TRBJ2-2, with D maybe TRBD2 (5 bases). V lost 2 bases and J 4 bases, leaving 8 bases between the germline ends. The germline gives CDR1 LNHDA, CDR2 SQIVND (reference sequence). The length of the CDR3 is 14 residues. The CDR3 nucleotides read TGTGCCAGTAGTATAAAGGGAGTCACCGGGGAGCTGTTTTTT. It yields the protein CASSIKGVTGELFF.

The chain is built from TRBV28 and TRBJ2-2; no definite D call. The CDR3 contains 12 residues. The V gene's germline CDR1 is MDHEN and CDR2 SYDVKM. The V gene lost 6 bases and the J gene lost 8 bases, with 10 bases spanning the gap. CDR3 DNA sequence: TGTGCCAGCAGCATGTGGCCAGGGGAGCTGTTTTTT. As protein: CASSMWPGELFF.

This clonotype has just a few counts. This chain links TRBV6-1 with TRBJ2-2, with TRBD1 identical over 8 bases. Germline-derived CDR1 and CDR2 are MNHNS and SASEGT. The length of the CDR3 is 17 residues. V shed 3 bases, J shed 3 bases, and the junction held 9 bases outside the gene matches. The DNA of the CDR3 is TGTGCCAGCAGTGACTCGAACAGGGGGTGGGACACCGGGGAGCTGTTTTTT. Its protein is CASSDSNRGWDTGELFF.

Concerning this clonotype: A read error may be the cause here, since a much bigger clone is one base away. The V call is TRBV7-2, the J call TRBJ1-2; D is unresolved. The CDR3 is 12 amino acids. Germline-derived CDR1 and CDR2 are SGHTA and FQGNSA. V lost 2 bases to trimming and J lost 10 bases, with 11 bases between them. The CDR3 spells CASSLIDGVYTF. CDR3 in DNA: TGTGCCAGCAGCTTAATAGACGGGGTCTACACCTTC.

The gene calls are TRBV12-3 or TRBV12-4 and TRBJ1-1; D might be TRBD1 (6 bases). The CDR3 consists of 18 residues. The ends were cut back, 4 bases at V and 0 bases at J, with 21 bases in the middle. The CDR3 bases are TGTGCCAGCAGTTCCCCGGGACACACCTCGAGAATGAACACTGAAGCTTTCTTT. This encodes CASSSPGHTSRMNTEAFF.

This rearrangement joins TRBV15 to TRBJ2-7; no firm D call. The CDR3 has 12 residues. The germline V gene has CDR1 LNHNV and CDR2 YYDKDF (reference sequence). V lost 1 base, J lost 4 bases, and 5 bases lay in between. The CDR3 reads CATSRASYEQYF. CDR3 nucleotide sequence: TGTGCCACCAGCAGAGCTTCTTACGAGCAGTACTTC.

The chain joins TRBV24-1 to TRBJ2-5; no clear D. The V gene lost 6 bases and the J gene lost 4 bases, with 17 bases spanning the gap. The CDR3 contains 15 residues. Germline CDR1 is KGHDR and CDR2 is SFDVKD. The CDR3 loop reads CATSSSLTLGETQYF. The CDR3 DNA reads as TGTGCCACCAGTTCATCCCTTACCCTGGGAGAGACCCAGTACTTC.

This clonotype appeared many times. J is TRBJ2-5 and V is TRBV7-9; 8 nucleotides match TRBD1. Per germline, CDR1 SEHNR and CDR2 FQNEAQ (reference sequence). The CDR3 loop spans 18 amino acids. V was clipped by 4 bases and J by 2 bases; unmatched bases: 15. This CDR3 reads CASSSQWWLGQDQETQYF. The CDR3 DNA reads as TGTGCCAGCAGCTCTCAATGGTGGTTGGGACAGGATCAAGAGACCCAGTACTTC.

V is TRBV11-2 and J is TRBJ1-5; D uncertain. CDR1 SGHAT and CDR2 FQNNGV come from the germline V gene. The CDR3 covers 14 residues. V shed 0 bases and J shed 4 bases, with 7 bases lying between them. The chain's CDR3 is CASSLDLGNQPQHF. The DNA of the CDR3 is TGTGCCAGCAGCTTAGACCTGGGGAATCAGCCCCAGCATTTT.

The sample holds many counts of this clonotype. The chain employs TRBV12-3 or TRBV12-4 and TRBJ1-1, with 9 nucleotides matching TRBD1. The junction had 8 bases not matched to a gene; V was cut back by 5 bases and J by 4 bases. The CDR3 totals 15 residues. The CDR3 spells CASSPTDRGGTEAFF. CDR3 nucleotide sequence: TGTGCCAGCAGTCCAACGGACAGGGGAGGCACTGAAGCTTTCTTT.

In its sample, this clonotype was seen a few times. The genes are TRBV19 and TRBJ1-3; no reliable D call. Between the trimmed V and J ends, which lost 11 bases and 2 bases, there was a span of 16 bases. Germline V lookup: CDR1 LNHDA, CDR2 SQIVND (reference sequence). This CDR3 spans 14 amino acids. DNA for the CDR3: TGTGCCGTCTTGCCCGGTCCCCCTGGAAACACCATATATTTT. Translated, it gives CAVLPGPPGNTIYF. Using reference TRBV19 and TRBJ1-3 for the parts outside the CDR3, the full variable domain is DGGITQSPKYLFRKEGQNVTLSCEQNLNHDAMYWYRQDPGQGLRLIYYSQIVNDFQKGDIAEGYSVSREKKESFPLTVTSAQKNPTAFYLCAVLPGPPGNTIYFGEGSWLTVV.

This clonotype was found once. The rearrangement links TRBV20-1 to TRBJ2-5; 7 bases fit TRBD2. Per the germline V gene, CDR1 is DFQATT and CDR2 is SNEGSKA (reference sequence). The CDR3 contains 12 residues. The ends lost 6 bases at V and 5 bases at J; junction bases unmatched: 6. The CDR3 here is CSASSGEETQYF. DNA of the CDR3: TGCAGTGCCAGCAGCGGGGAGGAGACCCAGTACTTC.

This clonotype was found once. This chain connects TRBV7-8 to TRBJ2-7; D is undetermined. Germline V lookup: CDR1 SGHVS, CDR2 FQNEAQ. The CDR3 loop spans 14 amino acids. CDR3 sequence (DNA): TGTGCTAGAGCCCCCGAACGGTCGACCTACGAGCAGTACTTC. Translating it yields CARAPERSTYEQYF.

The V and J genes are TRBV5-1 and TRBJ2-5; tentatively, D is TRBD1 (8 bases). V was clipped by 5 bases and J by 5 bases, with 22 bases between them. There are 16 residues in the CDR3. Germline CDR1 reads SGHRS; CDR2 reads YFSETQ. CDR3 region: CASRRTGTNTGETQYF. CDR3 DNA sequence: TGCGCCAGCAGAAGGACAGGGACTAACACCGGGGAGACCCAGTACTTC.